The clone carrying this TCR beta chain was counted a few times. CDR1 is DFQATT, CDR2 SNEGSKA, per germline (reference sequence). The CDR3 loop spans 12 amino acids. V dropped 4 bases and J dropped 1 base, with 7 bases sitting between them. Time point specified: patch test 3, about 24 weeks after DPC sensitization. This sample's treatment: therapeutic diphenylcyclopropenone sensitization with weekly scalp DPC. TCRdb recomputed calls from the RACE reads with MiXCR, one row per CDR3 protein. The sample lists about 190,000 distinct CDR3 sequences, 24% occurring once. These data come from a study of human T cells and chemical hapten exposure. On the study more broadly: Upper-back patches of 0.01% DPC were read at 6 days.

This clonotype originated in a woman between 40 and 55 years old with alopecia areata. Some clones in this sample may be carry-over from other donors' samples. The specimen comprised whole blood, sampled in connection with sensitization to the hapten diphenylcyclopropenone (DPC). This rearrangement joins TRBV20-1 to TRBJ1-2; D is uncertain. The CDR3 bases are TGCAGTGCTACCCACATTAACTATGGCTACACCTTC. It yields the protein CSATHINYGYTF.